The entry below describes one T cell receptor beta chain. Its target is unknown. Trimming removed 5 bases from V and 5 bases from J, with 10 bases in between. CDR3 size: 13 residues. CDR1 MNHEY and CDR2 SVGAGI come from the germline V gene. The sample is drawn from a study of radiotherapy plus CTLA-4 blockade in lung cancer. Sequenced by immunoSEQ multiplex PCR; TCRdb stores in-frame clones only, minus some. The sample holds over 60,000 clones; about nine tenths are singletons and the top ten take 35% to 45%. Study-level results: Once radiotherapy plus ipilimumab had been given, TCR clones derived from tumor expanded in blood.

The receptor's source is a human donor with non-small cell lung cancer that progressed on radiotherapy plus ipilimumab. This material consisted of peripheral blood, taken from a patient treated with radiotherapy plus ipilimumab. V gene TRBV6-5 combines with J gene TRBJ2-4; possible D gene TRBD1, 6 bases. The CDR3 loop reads CASSRTAENIQYF. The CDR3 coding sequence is TGTGCCAGCAGTCGGACAGCAGAAAACATTCAGTACTTC.